These 29 T cell receptor beta chains originate from one sample sequenced in a study of identical twins. TCRdb re-analysed the 5' RACE reads in MiXCR, keeping a single row per CDR3 protein. The table shows around 200,000 distinct CDR3 sequences, with approximately 9% occurring only once. Sequenced sample: memory (CD45RO+) T cells sorted from blood. These receptors all stem from a woman between 18 and 30 years old in good health.

The rearrangement joins TRBV6-1 to TRBJ1-3; D not resolved. CDR1 and CDR2 (germline): MNHNS, SASEGT. This CDR3 has 13 amino acids. Trimming cost V 6 bases and J 0 bases, with 6 bases left between them. The DNA for the CDR3 is TGTGCCAGCAGGCGGTTCTCTGGAAACACCATATATTTT. This gives the protein CASRRFSGNTIYF.

This chain connects TRBV12-3 or TRBV12-4 to TRBJ2-7, with D perhaps matching TRBD1 (5 bases). The V and J ends lost 6 bases and 3 bases respectively, with 15 bases between them. The CDR3 has 14 residues. The CDR3 nucleotides read TGTGCCAGCAGCCCCAGTGACAGATACTACGAGCAGTACTTC. It is translated as CASSPSDRYYEQYF.

In this sample, this clonotype turned up many times. The chain couples TRBV12-3 or TRBV12-4 to TRBJ2-4; 9 positions match TRBD2. Trimming at V came to 3 bases and at J to 7 bases, leaving 7 bases not matched to a gene. This CDR3 is built from 15 residues. This chain's CDR3 is CASSFLSGGINIQYF. DNA of the CDR3: TGTGCCAGCAGTTTCCTCAGCGGGGGGATCAACATTCAGTACTTC.

This clonotype came up a few times. The chain recombines TRBV5-5 with TRBJ1-2; D uncertain. The CDR3 is made up of 16 amino acids. Germline CDR1 and CDR2: SGHKS and YYEKEE (reference sequence). The germline V and J ends were trimmed by 0 bases and 0 bases, with 12 bases remaining between them. This CDR3 is CASSLAGEVSNYGYTF. For the CDR3, the DNA is TGTGCCAGCAGCTTGGCCGGGGAGGTTTCTAACTATGGCTACACCTTC.

This clonotype showed up just a few times. The genes are TRBV2 and TRBJ1-1, with D unresolved. V was clipped by 6 bases and J by 1 base, with 9 bases between them. The CDR3 length is 13 residues. In germline, CDR1 is SNHLY, CDR2 FYNNEI. The CDR3 coding sequence is TGTGCCAGCAGGGACCAGGCGAACACTGAAGCTTTCTTT. Translated: CASRDQANTEAFF.

This clonotype came up a few times. The rearrangement uses TRBV12-3 or TRBV12-4 and TRBJ1-1, with 7 bases matching TRBD1. The length of the CDR3 is 13 residues. Trimming removed 10 bases from V and 1 base from J; junction bases left unmatched: 6. The CDR3 coding sequence is TGTGCCACCAAGGGACAGCAGAACACTGAAGCTTTCTTT. It specifies CATKGQQNTEAFF.

V is TRBV5-5 and J is TRBJ2-7, with D perhaps being TRBD1 or TRBD2 (5 bases each). The CDR3 sequence is 13 residues long. V lost 2 bases, J lost 7 bases, and 13 bases lay in between. Germline CDR1 and CDR2: SGHKS and YYEKEE (reference sequence). The CDR3 spells CASSFNVEGEQYF. CDR3 in DNA: TGTGCCAGCAGCTTCAACGTTGAGGGGGAGCAGTACTTC.

This clonotype was found a few times. The chain recombines TRBV20-1 with TRBJ1-6; D gene ambiguous. This CDR3 is 14 amino acids long. Germline CDR1 reads DFQATT; CDR2 reads SNEGSKA (reference sequence). V lost 3 bases, J lost 0 bases, and 6 bases lay in between. CDR3 residues: CSARMSSYNSPLHF. The CDR3 DNA is TGCAGTGCTAGGATGAGCTCCTATAATTCACCCCTCCACTTT.

This clonotype was seen more than once but under ten times. This rearrangement joins TRBV20-1 to TRBJ1-2, with D possibly TRBD1 on 5 matching bases. The CDR3 is 14 amino acids. Germline values: CDR1 DFQATT, CDR2 SNEGSKA (reference sequence). Trimming left V 6 bases short and J 8 bases short, with 22 bases between. The CDR3 sequence is CSAAHGGSQGGYTF. CDR3 sequence (DNA): TGCAGTGCCGCCCATGGGGGGTCGCAAGGGGGCTACACCTTC.

This rearrangement joins TRBV12-3 or TRBV12-4 to TRBJ2-1; the D call may be TRBD1 or TRBD2 (6 bases each). CDR3 length: 15 amino acids. Trimming shortened V by 3 bases and J by 6 bases, and 15 bases separated the two germline ends. CDR3 region: CASSLKGGMGNEQFF. The CDR3, as DNA: TGTGCCAGCAGTTTGAAGGGGGGCATGGGCAATGAGCAGTTCTTC.

There are many counts of this clonotype. The gene calls are TRBV29-1 and TRBJ1-3, with D possibly being TRBD1 (5 bases). In germline, CDR1 is SQVTM, CDR2 ANQGSEA. V shed 4 bases and J shed 2 bases, with 9 bases lying between them. The CDR3 is made up of 13 amino acids. The CDR3 nucleotides are TGCAGCGTTGTCCCGGGGGCTGGAAACACCATATATTTT. Protein sequence: CSVVPGAGNTIYF.

The rearrangement joins TRBV5-1 to TRBJ2-1, with TRBD2 as a possible D gene (6 bases). CDR3 length: 16 amino acids. With 6 bases removed from V and 3 bases from J, the gap between germline ends came to 19 bases. Germline CDR1 SGHRS, CDR2 YFSETQ. CDR3 DNA sequence: TGCGCCAGCAAAATTAGCGGAGGGACCCACTACAATGAGCAGTTCTTC. Protein sequence: CASKISGGTHYNEQFF.

In this sample, this clonotype turned up a few times. This chain joins TRBV5-1 and TRBJ2-3; D is unresolved. The length of the CDR3 is 14 residues. CDR1 and CDR2 (germline): SGHRS, YFSETQ. V lost 1 base and J lost 0, with 6 bases in between. CDR3: CASSLLTSTDTQYF. The CDR3 DNA reads TGCGCCAGCAGCTTGCTGACTAGCACAGATACGCAGTATTTT. The whole variable domain, remainder taken from reference TRBV5-1 and TRBJ2-3, is KAGVTQTPRYLIKTRGQQVTLSCSPISGHRSVSWYQQTPGQGLQFLFEYFSETQRNKGNFPGRFSGRQFSNSRSEMNVSTLELGDSALYLCASSLLTSTDTQYFGPGTRLTVL.

The chain is built from TRBV20-1 and TRBJ2-1, with no clear D. V was pared by 0 bases and J by 1 base, with 13 bases between. This CDR3 contains 16 residues. In germline, CDR1 is DFQATT, CDR2 SNEGSKA (reference sequence). The CDR3 sequence: CSARDHYSWSYNEQFF. CDR3 sequence (DNA): TGCAGTGCTAGAGATCACTATAGCTGGTCCTACAATGAGCAGTTCTTC.

The sample holds many counts of this clonotype. CDR3 region: CASSQGKGPGYF. CDR3 nucleotide sequence: TGTGCCAGCAGCCAAGGGAAGGGCCCGGGGTACTTC. The rearrangement uses TRBV3-1 and TRBJ2-7, with D unclear. The V gene's germline CDR1 is LGHDT and CDR2 YNNKEL (reference sequence). This CDR3 has 12 amino acids. V was shortened by 1 base and J by 12 bases, with 13 bases between the two germline ends.

This clonotype was seen a few times. The chain has TRBV7-2 and TRBJ2-1; 7 bases align to TRBD2. Germline CDR1 is SGHTA and CDR2 is FQGNSA. V was clipped by 2 bases and J by 3 bases; unmatched bases: 7. The CDR3 totals 16 residues. In DNA, the CDR3 is TGTGCCAGCAGCTTAAGTGGCGGGAGTATCTACAATGAGCAGTTCTTC. It specifies CASSLSGGSIYNEQFF.

The chain employs TRBV6-4 and TRBJ2-1, with 9 bases lining up with TRBD1. The CDR3 contains 15 residues. V gave up 6 bases and J gave up 5 bases; unmatched junction bases: 8. Germline CDR1 reads MRHNA; CDR2 reads SNTAGT. CDR3 protein: CASSSQGAMNNEQFF. The CDR3 DNA follows: TGTGCCAGCAGCTCACAGGGGGCAATGAACAATGAGCAGTTCTTC.

The V gene is TRBV27, the J gene TRBJ1-2, with no clear D. The germline gives CDR1 MNHEY, CDR2 SMNVEV (reference sequence). The CDR3 consists of 12 residues. Trimming shortened V by 5 bases and J by 8 bases, and 12 bases separated the two germline ends. This CDR3 is CASSNPGVGYTF. CDR3 sequence (DNA): TGTGCCAGCAGTAACCCCGGGGTAGGCTACACCTTC.

The V gene is TRBV20-1, the J gene TRBJ2-1; TRBD2 agrees at 11 bases. This CDR3 is built from 14 residues. Germline V gives CDR1 DFQATT, CDR2 SNEGSKA (reference sequence). The V segment lost 6 bases and the J segment 6 bases; nucleotides outside the gene matches: 7. CDR3 bases: TGCAGTGCCCACGGACTAGCGGGTGGCAATGAGCAGTTCTTC. The encoded protein is CSAHGLAGGNEQFF.

Only a few counts were recorded for this clonotype. The gene calls are TRBV25-1 and TRBJ1-1, with a possible D match to TRBD1 (5 bases). This CDR3 region has 14 residues. The V gene's germline CDR1 is MGHDK and CDR2 SYGVNS. V was trimmed by 2 bases and J by 7 bases, leaving 14 bases between them. The CDR3, as DNA: TGTGCCAGCAGTGAAGCGGGAGACAGACATGAAGCTTTCTTT. This encodes CASSEAGDRHEAFF.

The chain links TRBV6-1 to TRBJ2-2; the match to TRBD2 covers 8 bases. Germline CDR1 MNHNS, CDR2 SASEGT. Trimming took 6 bases from V and 1 from J; bases not matched to a gene: 4. This CDR3 has 15 residues. The DNA for the CDR3 is TGTGCCAGCAGCTCCAGCGGGAGGAACACCGGGGAGCTGTTTTTT. This encodes CASSSSGRNTGELFF.

The rearrangement links TRBV20-1 to TRBJ2-1; tentative D call: TRBD1 (6 bases). The CDR3 length is 12 residues. Trimming removed 3 bases at V and 9 bases at J, with 12 bases between. Per the germline V gene, CDR1 is DFQATT and CDR2 is SNEGSKA (reference sequence). For the CDR3, the DNA is TGCAGTGCTAGGGGGGCAGTGAGTGAGCAGTTCTTC. Translated, it gives CSARGAVSEQFF.

In this sample, this clonotype turned up a few times. J is TRBJ2-1 and V is TRBV5-1, with TRBD2 matching 9 bases. The CDR3 has 15 amino acids. V was clipped by 5 bases and J by 2 bases; unmatched bases: 5. Germline lookup yields CDR1 SGHRS and CDR2 YFSETQ. The CDR3 spells CASSSTSGAYNEQFF. Here the CDR3 DNA reads TGCGCCAGCAGTTCGACTAGCGGAGCCTACAATGAGCAGTTCTTC.

The V call is TRBV7-2, the J call TRBJ1-2, with D unresolved. Germline loops: CDR1 SGHTA, CDR2 FQGNSA. This CDR3 contains 12 residues. V dropped 4 bases and J dropped 3 bases, with 6 bases sitting between them. The CDR3 loop reads CASSSAYYGYTF. The DNA of the CDR3 is TGTGCCAGCAGCTCCGCCTACTATGGCTACACCTTC.

There are a few counts of this clonotype. The chain has TRBV20-1 and TRBJ2-1; D assignment may be TRBD1 or TRBD2 (5 bases each). The CDR3 extends over 15 amino acids. The germline gives CDR1 DFQATT, CDR2 SNEGSKA (reference sequence). Trimming removed 4 bases from V and 0 bases from J, with 13 bases in between. The CDR3 DNA follows: TGCAGTGCTACTATCGGGGCAGTCTCCTACAATGAGCAGTTCTTC. Translation: CSATIGAVSYNEQFF.

This clonotype was seen at least ten times. A junction end diverges from the germline sequence, so it may reflect a read error. The chain has TRBV6-1 and TRBJ1-4; 7 bases line up with TRBD1. The CDR3 sequence is 13 residues long. Germline V lookup: CDR1 MNHNS, CDR2 SASEGT. The CDR3 DNA is TGTGCCAGCGGTGACAGGGCAAATGAAAAACTGTTTTTT. Amino acid sequence: CASGDRANEKLFF.

This clonotype was observed at least ten times. This chain links TRBV6-1 with TRBJ1-2; D not resolved. The V end lost 6 bases, the J end lost 0 bases, and 11 bases lay between the germline ends. In germline, CDR1 is MNHNS, CDR2 SASEGT. CDR3 length equals 14 residues. This CDR3 is CASSQHVTNYGYTF. The CDR3, as DNA: TGTGCCAGCAGCCAACATGTTACTAACTATGGCTACACCTTC.

This clonotype showed up just a few times. The rearrangement uses TRBV2 and TRBJ2-1; 9 nucleotides align to TRBD2. The ends lost 1 base at V and 11 bases at J; junction bases unmatched: 9. CDR1 and CDR2 from the germline V gene are SNHLY and FYNNEI. The CDR3 is 15 residues long. In nucleotides, the CDR3 is TGTGCCAGCAGTGAAGTCGGCGGGGGGGCCGATCAGCAGTTCTTC. It specifies CASSEVGGGADQQFF.

This clonotype has just a few counts. V usage is TRBV5-1 and J usage is TRBJ2-2; the D gene is possibly TRBD1 (6 bases). Germline V gene lookup returns CDR1 SGHRS and CDR2 YFSETQ. V shed 1 base and J shed 6 bases, with 10 bases lying between them. There are 14 residues in the CDR3. The CDR3 spells CASSLQGRAGELFF. Written as DNA, the CDR3 is TGCGCCAGCAGCTTGCAGGGGCGGGCCGGGGAGCTGTTTTTT.